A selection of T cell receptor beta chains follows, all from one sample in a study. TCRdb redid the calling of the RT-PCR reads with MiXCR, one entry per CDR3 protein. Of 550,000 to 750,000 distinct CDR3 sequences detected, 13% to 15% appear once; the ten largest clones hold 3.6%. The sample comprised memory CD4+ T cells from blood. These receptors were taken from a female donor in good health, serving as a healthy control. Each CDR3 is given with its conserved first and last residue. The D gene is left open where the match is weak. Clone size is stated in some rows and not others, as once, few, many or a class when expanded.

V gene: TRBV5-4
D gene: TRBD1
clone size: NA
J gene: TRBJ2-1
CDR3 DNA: TGTGCCAGCAGCCTCCTTCTCGGGACAGGGATTAATGAGCAGTTCTTC
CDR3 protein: CASSLLLGTGINEQFF

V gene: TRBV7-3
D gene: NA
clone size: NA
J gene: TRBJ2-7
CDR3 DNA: TGTGCCAGCAGCTTAGACTGGGCCTCCGAGCAGTACTTC
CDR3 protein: CASSLDWASEQYF

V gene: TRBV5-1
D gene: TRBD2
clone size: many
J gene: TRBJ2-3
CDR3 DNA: TGCGCCAGCAGCGGTGGGGGGGCAGATACGCAGTATTTT
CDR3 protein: CASSGGGADTQYF

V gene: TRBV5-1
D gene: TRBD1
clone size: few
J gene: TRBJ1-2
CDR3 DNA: TGCGCCAGCAGCCCCGGGACAGGAGAATTTGATGGCTACACCTTC
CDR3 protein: CASSPGTGEFDGYTF

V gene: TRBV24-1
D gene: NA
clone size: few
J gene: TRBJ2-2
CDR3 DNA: TGTGCCACCAGTGATTTTAAACAGAACACCGGGGAGCTGTTTTTT
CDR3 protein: CATSDFKQNTGELFF

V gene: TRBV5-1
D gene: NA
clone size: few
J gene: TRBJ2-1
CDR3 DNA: TGCGCCAGCAGCTTGTTTGGCGGTGACAATGAGCAGTTCTTC
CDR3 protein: CASSLFGGDNEQFF

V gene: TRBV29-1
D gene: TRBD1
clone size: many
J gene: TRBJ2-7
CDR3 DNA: TGCAGCGTTGAACCGACCTCCCGCCGGACAGGGGAATCCTACGAGCAGTACTTC
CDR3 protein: CSVEPTSRRTGESYEQYF

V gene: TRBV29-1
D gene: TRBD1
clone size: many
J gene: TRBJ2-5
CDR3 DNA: TGCAGCGTTGAAGCCTTAGGGACAGGGGAAGAGACCCAGTACTTC
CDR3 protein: CSVEALGTGEETQYF

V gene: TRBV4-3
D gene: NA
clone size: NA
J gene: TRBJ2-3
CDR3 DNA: TGCGCCAGCAGCCAAGCCGTCACAGATACGCAGTATTTT
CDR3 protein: CASSQAVTDTQYF

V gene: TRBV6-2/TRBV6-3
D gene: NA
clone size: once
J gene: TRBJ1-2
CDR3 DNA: TGTGCCAGCAGTTCGCCGGGACAAGGCCCTTCCTTTGAGGGCTACACCTTC
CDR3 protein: CASSSPGQGPSFEGYTF

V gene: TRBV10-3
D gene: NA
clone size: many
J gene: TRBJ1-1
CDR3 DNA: TGTGCCATCAGCAGTACAGATACGAAGACTGAAGCTTTCTTT
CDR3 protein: CAISSTDTKTEAFF

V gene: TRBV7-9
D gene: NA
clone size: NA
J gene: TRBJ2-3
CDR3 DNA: TGTGCCAGCAGCTATATTACTAGCACAGATACGCAGTATTTT
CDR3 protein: CASSYITSTDTQYF

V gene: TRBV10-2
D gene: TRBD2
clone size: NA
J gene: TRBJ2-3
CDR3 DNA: TGCGCCAGCAGTGAATACCCGGGACTAGCGGGAGTAACACATACGCAGTATTTT
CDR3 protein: CASSEYPGLAGVTHTQYF

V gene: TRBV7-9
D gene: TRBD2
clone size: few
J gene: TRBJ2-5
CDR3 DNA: TGTGCCAGCAGCGACTGGACTAGCGGGACCCAAGAGACCCAGTACTTC
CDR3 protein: CASSDWTSGTQETQYF

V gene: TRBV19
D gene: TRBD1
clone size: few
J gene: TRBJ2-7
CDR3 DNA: TGTGCCACCCAGGACGGACAGGGGAACTACGAGCAGTACTTC
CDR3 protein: CATQDGQGNYEQYF

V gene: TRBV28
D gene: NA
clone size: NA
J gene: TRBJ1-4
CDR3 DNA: TGTGCCAGCAGTTTATCGCCAACCACTAATGAAAAACTGTTTTTT
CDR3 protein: CASSLSPTTNEKLFF

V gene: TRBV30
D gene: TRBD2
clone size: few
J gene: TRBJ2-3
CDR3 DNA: TGTGCCTGGAGAAGCGGGAGCGCTAGCACAGATACGCAGTATTTT
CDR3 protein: CAWRSGSASTDTQYF

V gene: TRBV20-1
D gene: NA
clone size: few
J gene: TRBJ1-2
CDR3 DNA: TGCAGTGCCCCTAAGACAAACTCGGGTGGCTACACCTTC
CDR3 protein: CSAPKTNSGGYTF

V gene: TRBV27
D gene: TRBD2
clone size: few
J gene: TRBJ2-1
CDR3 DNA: TGTGCCAGCAGTCTTCAGCGGGAGGGTTACAATGAGCAGTTCTTC
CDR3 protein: CASSLQREGYNEQFF

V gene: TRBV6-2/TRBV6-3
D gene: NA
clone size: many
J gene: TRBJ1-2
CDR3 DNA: TGTGCCAGCAGCCCGACTCCTCGACAGGCCGGCTACACCTTC
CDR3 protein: CASSPTPRQAGYTF

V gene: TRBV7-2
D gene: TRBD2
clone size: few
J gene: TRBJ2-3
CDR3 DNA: TGTGCCAGCAGCTTTTCCCGGCGGGAGGGCTGGTATTTT
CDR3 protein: CASSFSRREGWYF

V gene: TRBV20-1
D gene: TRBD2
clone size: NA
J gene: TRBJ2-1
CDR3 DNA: TGCAGTGCAGCAAAACCTATACACCTAGCGGGAGGTCGTTACAATGAGCAGTTCTTC
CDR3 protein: CSAAKPIHLAGGRYNEQFF

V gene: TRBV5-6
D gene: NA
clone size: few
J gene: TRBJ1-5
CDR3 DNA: TGTGCCAGCAGTTCCGGGCACCCTAATAGCAATCAGCCCCAGCATTTT
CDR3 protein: CASSSGHPNSNQPQHF

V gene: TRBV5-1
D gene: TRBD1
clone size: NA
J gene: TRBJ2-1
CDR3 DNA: TGCGCCAGCAGCTTGGCCGGGACAGCTGTCAATGAGCAGTTCTTC
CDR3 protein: CASSLAGTAVNEQFF

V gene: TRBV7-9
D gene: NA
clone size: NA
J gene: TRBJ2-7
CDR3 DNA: TGTGCCAGCAGCTTAACCCCCGGGGGCTACGAGCAGTACTTC
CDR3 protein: CASSLTPGGYEQYF

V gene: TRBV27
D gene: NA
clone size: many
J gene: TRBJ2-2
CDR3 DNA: TGTGCCATCTCAGATCCGAACACCGGGGAGCTGTTTTTT
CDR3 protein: CAISDPNTGELFF

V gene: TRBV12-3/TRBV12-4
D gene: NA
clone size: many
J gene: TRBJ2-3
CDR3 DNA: TGTGCCAGCAGCCCCGTTTCTGTACCGTCGGATACGCAGTATTTT
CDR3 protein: CASSPVSVPSDTQYF

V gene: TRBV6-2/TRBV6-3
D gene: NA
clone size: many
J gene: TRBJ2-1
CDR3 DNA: TGTGCCAGCAGCCTACAAAGTAGCTCCTACAATGAGCAGTTCTTC
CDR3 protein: CASSLQSSSYNEQFF

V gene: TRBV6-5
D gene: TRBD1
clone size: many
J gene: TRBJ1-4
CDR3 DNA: TGTGCCAGCAGTCCCCGGGGACAGCCTAGGATCAGTCTGGGAAGGCTGTTTTTT
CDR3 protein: CASSPRGQPRISLGRLFF

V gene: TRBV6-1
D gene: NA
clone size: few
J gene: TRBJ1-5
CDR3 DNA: TGTGCCAGCAGCCATATGACAGGATCTTTTGACAATCAGCCCCAGCATTTT
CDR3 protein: CASSHMTGSFDNQPQHF

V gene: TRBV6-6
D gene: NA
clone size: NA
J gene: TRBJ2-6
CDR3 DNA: TGTGCCAGCAGTTACGAGGGGTCCCCGAGCTCTGGGGCCAACGTCCTGACTTTC
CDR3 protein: CASSYEGSPSSGANVLTF

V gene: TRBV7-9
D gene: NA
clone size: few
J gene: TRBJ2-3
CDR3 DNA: TGTGCCAGCAGTCCAATTGGTACAGGCACAGATACGCAGTATTTT
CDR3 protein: CASSPIGTGTDTQYF

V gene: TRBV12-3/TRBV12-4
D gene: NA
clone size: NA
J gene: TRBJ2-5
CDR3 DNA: TGTGCCAGCAGTTTCGTCTATGGCGTAGGAGAGACCCAGTACTTC
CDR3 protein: CASSFVYGVGETQYF

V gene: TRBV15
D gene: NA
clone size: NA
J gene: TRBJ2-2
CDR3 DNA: TGTGCCACCAGCAGAGATTCGGCGCGGGATTGGGCCGGGGAGCTGTTTTTT
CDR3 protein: CATSRDSARDWAGELFF

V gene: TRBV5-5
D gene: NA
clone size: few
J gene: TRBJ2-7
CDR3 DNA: TGTGCCAGCAGCTCCAGTCTCAAGGAACAGTCCTACGAGCAGTACTTC
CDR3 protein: CASSSSLKEQSYEQYF

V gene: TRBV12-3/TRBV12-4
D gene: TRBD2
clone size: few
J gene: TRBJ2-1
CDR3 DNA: TGTGCCAGCAGTTTAGAGTCGGGACTAGCGGGAGTGAGACGGTTCTTC
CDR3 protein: CASSLESGLAGVRRFF

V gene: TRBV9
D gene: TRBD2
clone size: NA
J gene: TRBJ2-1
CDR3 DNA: TGTGCCAGCAGCGTAGATAGCGGGGGGTACAATGAGCAGTTCTTC
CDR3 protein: CASSVDSGGYNEQFF

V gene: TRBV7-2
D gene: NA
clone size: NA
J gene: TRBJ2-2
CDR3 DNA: TGTGCCAGCAGCTTAGTTCCCCTAGGGAACACCGGGGAGCTGTTTTTT
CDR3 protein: CASSLVPLGNTGELFF

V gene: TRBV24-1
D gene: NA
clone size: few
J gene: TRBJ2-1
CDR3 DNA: TGTGCCACCAGTGATGGGACCCCGGGGTCCCACAATGAGCAGTTCTTC
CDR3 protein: CATSDGTPGSHNEQFF

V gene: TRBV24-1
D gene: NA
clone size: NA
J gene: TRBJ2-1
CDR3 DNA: TGTGCCACCAGTCGTCCTGGGGGGGGCGAGCAGTTCTTC
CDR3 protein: CATSRPGGGEQFF

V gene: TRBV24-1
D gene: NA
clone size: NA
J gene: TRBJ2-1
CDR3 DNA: TGTGCCACCAGTGACCCCGGGCAGAAAGACAATGAGCAGTTCTTC
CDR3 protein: CATSDPGQKDNEQFF

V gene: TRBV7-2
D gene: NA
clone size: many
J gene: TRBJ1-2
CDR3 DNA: TGTGCCAGCAGCCCTTACAGGGATCAAGGCTACACCTTC
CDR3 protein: CASSPYRDQGYTF

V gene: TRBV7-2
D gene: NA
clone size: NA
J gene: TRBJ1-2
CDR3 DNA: TGTGCCAGCAGCTCAAGGGCCTATGGCTACACCTTC
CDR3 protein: CASSSRAYGYTF

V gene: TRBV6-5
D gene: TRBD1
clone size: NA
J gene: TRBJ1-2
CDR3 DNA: TGTGCCAGCAGTTACTCGGACAGGGCTGGCGGCTACACCTTC
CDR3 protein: CASSYSDRAGGYTF

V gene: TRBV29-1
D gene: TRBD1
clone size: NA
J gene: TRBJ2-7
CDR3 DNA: TGCAGCGTTCGGCAGGGGGCAAACACCGGGGAGCAGTACTTC
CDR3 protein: CSVRQGANTGEQYF

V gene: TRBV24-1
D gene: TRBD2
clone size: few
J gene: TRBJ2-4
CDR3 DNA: TGTGCCACCAGCGATGGGAGGGCCGGGGCCAAAAACATTCAGTACTTC
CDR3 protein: CATSDGRAGAKNIQYF

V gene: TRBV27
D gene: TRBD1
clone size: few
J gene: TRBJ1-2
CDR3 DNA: TGTGCCAGCAGGCCGGGACAGGGCTCGTATGGCTACACCTTC
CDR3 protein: CASRPGQGSYGYTF

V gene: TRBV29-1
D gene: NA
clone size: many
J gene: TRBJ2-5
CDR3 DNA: TGCAGCGTTGGAGGGGGCGGGGGCGAGACCCAGTACTTC
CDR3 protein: CSVGGGGGETQYF

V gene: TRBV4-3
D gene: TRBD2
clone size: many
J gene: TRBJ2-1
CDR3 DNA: TGCGCCAGCAGCCAAGATCGGGGCGGGAGCTCCTACAATGAGCAGTTCTTC
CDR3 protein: CASSQDRGGSSYNEQFF

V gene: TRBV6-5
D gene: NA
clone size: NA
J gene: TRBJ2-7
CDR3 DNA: TGTGCCAGCAGTTACTCCCGGGACCGATCCTACGAGCAGTACTTC
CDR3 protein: CASSYSRDRSYEQYF

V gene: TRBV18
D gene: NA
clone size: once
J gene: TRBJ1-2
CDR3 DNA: TGTGCCAGCTCACCCCCCGGAGGCGATGGCTACACCTTC
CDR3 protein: CASSPPGGDGYTF

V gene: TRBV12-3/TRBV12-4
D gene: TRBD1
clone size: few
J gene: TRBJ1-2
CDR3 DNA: TGTGCCAGCAGCCAGACAGGGGGGGGTTATTATGGCTACACCTTC
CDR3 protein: CASSQTGGGYYGYTF

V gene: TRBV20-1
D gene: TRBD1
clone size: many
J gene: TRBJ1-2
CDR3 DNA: TGCAGTAACGCGGACAGGGGGCATTATGGCTACACCTTC
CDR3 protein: CSNADRGHYGYTF